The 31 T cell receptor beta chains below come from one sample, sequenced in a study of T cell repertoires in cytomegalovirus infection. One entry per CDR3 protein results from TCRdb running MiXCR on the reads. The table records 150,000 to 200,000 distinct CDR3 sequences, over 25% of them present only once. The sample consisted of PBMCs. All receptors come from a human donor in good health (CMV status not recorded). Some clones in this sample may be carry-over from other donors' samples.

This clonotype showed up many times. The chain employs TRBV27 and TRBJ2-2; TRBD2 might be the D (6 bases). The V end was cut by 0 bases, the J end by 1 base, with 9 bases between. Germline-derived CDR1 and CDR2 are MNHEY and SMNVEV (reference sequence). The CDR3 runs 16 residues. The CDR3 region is CASSLSWGLNTGELFF. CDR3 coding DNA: TGTGCCAGCAGTTTATCATGGGGACTGAACACCGGGGAGCTGTTTTTT.

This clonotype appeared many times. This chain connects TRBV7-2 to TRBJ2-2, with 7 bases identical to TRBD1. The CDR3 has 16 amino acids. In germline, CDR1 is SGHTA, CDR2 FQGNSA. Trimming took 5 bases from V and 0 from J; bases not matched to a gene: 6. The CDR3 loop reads CASSRSTGANTGELFF. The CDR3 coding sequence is TGTGCCAGCAGCCGCTCTACAGGGGCGAACACCGGGGAGCTGTTTTTT.

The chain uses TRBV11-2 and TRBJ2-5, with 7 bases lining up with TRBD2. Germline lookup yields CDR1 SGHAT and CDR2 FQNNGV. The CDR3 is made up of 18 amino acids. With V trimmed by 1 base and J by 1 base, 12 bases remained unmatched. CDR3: CASSLGRASGGAQETQYF. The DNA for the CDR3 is TGTGCCAGCAGCTTAGGAAGGGCGTCGGGGGGAGCCCAAGAGACCCAGTACTTC.

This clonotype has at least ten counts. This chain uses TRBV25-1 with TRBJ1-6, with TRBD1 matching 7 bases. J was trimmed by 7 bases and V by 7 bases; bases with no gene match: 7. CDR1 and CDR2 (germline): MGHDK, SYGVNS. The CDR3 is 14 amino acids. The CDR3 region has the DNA TGTGCCAGCACCCTGGGGACAGCGAATTCACCCCTCCACTTT. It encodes CASTLGTANSPLHF.

The CDR3 sequence: CASIPWSGTEAFF. Written as DNA, the CDR3 is TGTGCCAGCATTCCTTGGAGTGGCACTGAAGCTTTCTTT. The J gene is TRBJ1-1, the V gene TRBV27; D call uncertain. Trimming cost V 7 bases and J 4 bases, with 13 bases left between them. The CDR3 totals 13 residues. Looked up from germline, CDR1 is MNHEY and CDR2 is SMNVEV (reference sequence).

The CDR3 is CASSRLTRTDTQYF. For the CDR3, the DNA is TGTGCCAGCAGCCGTTTGACTAGAACAGATACGCAGTATTTT. V usage is TRBV11-2 and J usage is TRBJ2-3; TRBD2 is a possible D gene (6 bases). Germline V gene lookup returns CDR1 SGHAT and CDR2 FQNNGV. V lost 5 bases, J lost 3 bases, and 12 bases lay in between. CDR3 length equals 14 residues.

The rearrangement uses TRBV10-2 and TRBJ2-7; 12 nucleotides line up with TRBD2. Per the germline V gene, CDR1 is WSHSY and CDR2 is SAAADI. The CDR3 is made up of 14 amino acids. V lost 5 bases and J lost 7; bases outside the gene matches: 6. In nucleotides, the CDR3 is TGCGCCAGCAGTCTAGCGGGGGGGCCGGGGGAGCAGTACTTC. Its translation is CASSLAGGPGEQYF.

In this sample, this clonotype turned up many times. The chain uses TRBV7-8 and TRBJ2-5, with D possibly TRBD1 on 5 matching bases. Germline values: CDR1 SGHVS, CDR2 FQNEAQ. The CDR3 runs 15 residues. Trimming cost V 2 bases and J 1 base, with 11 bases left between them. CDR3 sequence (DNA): TGTGCCAGCAGCTTAAGGGCCGACAGCCAAGAGACCCAGTACTTC. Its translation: CASSLRADSQETQYF. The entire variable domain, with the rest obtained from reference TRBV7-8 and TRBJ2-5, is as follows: GAGVSQSPRYKVAKRGQDVALRCDPISGHVSLFWYQQALGQGPEFLTYFQNEAQLDKSGLPSDRFFAERPEGSVSTLKIQRTQQEDSAVYLCASSLRADSQETQYFGPGTRLLVL.

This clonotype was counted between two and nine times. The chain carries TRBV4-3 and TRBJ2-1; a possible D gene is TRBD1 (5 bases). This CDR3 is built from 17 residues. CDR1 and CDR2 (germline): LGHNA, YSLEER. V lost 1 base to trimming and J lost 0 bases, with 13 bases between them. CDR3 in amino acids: CASSQGTTVSSYNEQFF. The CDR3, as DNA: TGCGCCAGCAGCCAAGGTACGACAGTCAGCTCCTACAATGAGCAGTTCTTC.

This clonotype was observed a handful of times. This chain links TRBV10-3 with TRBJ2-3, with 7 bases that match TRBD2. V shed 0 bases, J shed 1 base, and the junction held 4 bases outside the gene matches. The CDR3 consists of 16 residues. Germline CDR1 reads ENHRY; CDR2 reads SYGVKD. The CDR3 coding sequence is TGTGCCATCAGTGAGTCCAGAGCGGGGCGCACAGATACGCAGTATTTT. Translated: CAISESRAGRTDTQYF.

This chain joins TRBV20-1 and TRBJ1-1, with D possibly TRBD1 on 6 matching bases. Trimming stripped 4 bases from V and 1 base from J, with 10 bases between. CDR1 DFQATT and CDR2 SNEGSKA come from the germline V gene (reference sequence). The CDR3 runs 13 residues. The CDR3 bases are TGCAGTGCTAACCAGGGGTGGAACACTGAAGCTTTCTTT. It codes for CSANQGWNTEAFF.

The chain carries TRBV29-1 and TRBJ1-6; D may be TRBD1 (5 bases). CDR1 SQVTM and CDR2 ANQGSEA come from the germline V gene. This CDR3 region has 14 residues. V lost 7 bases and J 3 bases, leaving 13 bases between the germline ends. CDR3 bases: TGCAGCGCCAGGGCGGACATCTATAATTCACCCCTCCACTTT. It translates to CSARADIYNSPLHF.

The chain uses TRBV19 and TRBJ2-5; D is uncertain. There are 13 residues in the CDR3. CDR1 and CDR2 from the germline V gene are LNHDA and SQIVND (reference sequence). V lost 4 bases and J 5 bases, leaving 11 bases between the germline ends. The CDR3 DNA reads TGTGCCAGTAGTAGCGGTCTTGCGGAGACCCAGTACTTC. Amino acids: CASSSGLAETQYF.

Here the CDR3 DNA reads TGTGCCAGCTCTTCTGGGGACATACTCTATGGCTACACCTTC. This encodes CASSSGDILYGYTF. The V gene is TRBV6-1, the J gene TRBJ1-2; the D gene is possibly TRBD1 (6 bases). Trimming took off 8 bases at V and 4 bases at J, with 17 bases between the two ends. From germline, CDR1 is MNHNS and CDR2 SASEGT. The CDR3 covers 14 residues.

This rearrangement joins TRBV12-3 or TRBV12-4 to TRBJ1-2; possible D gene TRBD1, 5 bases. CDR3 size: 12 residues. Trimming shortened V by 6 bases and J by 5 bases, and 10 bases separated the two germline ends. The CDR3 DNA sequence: TGTGCCAGCAGCCCCGGGGCTTATGGCTACACCTTC. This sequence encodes CASSPGAYGYTF.

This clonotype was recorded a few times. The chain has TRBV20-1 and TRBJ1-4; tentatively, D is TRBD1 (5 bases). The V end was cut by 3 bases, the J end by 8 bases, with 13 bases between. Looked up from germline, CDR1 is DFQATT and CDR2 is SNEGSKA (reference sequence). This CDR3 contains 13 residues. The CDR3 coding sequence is TGCAGTGCTAGGGCTGGGGGAGGAGAAAAACTGTTTTTT. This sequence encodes CSARAGGGEKLFF.

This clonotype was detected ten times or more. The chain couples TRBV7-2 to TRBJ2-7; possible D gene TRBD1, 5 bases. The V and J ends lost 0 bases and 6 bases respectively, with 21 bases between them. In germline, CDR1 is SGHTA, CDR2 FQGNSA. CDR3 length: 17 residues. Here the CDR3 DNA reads TGTGCCAGCAGCTTAGCGTATGCGCGAGATGGTAGGGGCGAGCAGTACTTC. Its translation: CASSLAYARDGRGEQYF.

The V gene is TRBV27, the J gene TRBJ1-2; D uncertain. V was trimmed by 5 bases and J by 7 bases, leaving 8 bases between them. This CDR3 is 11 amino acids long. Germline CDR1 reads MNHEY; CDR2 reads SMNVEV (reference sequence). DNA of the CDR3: TGTGCCAGCAGTCCAGGCTTTGGCTACACCTTC. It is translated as CASSPGFGYTF.

The CDR3, as DNA: TGTGCCAGCAGTCTGTTGGGACAGGGGATTTCACCCCTCCACTTT. This translates into CASSLLGQGISPLHF. This sequence joins TRBV6-1 and TRBJ1-6; 10 bases agree with TRBD1. This CDR3 has 15 amino acids. J gave up 9 bases and V 5 bases, and 7 bases lay outside the gene matches. Germline V gene data show CDR1 as MNHNS and CDR2 as SASEGT.

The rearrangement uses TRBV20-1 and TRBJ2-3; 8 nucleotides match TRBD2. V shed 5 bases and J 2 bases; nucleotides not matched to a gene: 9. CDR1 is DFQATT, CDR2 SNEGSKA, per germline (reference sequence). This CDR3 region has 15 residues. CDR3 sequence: CSAQKTSAVTDTQYF. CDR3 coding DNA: TGCAGTGCTCAAAAGACTAGCGCAGTCACAGATACGCAGTATTTT.

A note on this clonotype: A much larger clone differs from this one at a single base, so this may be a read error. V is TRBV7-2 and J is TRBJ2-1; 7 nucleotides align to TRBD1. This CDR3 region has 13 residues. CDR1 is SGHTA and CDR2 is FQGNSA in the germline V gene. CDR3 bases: TGTGCCAGCAGCCGGGGACAGTACAATGGGCAGTTCTTC. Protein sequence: CASSRGQYNGQFF.

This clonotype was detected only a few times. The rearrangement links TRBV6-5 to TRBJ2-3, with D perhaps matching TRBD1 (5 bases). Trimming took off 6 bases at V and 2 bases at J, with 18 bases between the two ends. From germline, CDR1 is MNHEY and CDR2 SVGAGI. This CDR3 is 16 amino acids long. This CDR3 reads CASSTSLATVTDTQYF. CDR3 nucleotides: TGTGCCAGCAGCACGTCGTTGGCGACAGTCACAGATACGCAGTATTTT.

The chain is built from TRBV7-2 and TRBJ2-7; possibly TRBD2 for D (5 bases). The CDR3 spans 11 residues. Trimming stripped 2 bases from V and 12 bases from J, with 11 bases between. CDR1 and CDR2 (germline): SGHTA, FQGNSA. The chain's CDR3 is CASSLCEGLYF. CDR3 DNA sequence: TGTGCCAGCAGCTTATGTGAGGGCCTGTACTTC.

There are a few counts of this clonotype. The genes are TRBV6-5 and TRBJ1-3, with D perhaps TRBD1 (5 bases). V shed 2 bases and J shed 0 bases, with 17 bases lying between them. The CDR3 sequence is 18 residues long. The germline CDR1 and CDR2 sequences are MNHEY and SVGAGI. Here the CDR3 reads CASSYSFWDHGSGNTIYF. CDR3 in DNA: TGTGCCAGCAGTTACAGTTTCTGGGACCACGGCTCTGGAAACACCATATATTTT.

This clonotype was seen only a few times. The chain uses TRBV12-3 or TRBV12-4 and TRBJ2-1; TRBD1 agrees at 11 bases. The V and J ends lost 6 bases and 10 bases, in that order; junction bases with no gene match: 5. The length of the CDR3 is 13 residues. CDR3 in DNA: TGTGCCAGCAGAGGGACAGGGGGGGGGGAGCAGTTCTTC. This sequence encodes CASRGTGGGEQFF.

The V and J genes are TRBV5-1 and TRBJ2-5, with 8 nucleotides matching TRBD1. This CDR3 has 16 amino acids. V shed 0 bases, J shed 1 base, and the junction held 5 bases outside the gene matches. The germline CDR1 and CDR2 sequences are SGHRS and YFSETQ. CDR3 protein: CASSLEPGQAQETQYF. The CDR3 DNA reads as TGCGCCAGCAGCTTGGAACCGGGACAGGCCCAAGAGACCCAGTACTTC.

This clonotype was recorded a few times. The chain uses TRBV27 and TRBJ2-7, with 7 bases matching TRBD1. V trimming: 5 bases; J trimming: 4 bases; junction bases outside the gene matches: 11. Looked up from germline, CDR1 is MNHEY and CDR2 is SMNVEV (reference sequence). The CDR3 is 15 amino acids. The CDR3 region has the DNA TGTGCCAGCAGTGCTTTGACAGGGATATTGTACGAGCAGTACTTC. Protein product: CASSALTGILYEQYF.

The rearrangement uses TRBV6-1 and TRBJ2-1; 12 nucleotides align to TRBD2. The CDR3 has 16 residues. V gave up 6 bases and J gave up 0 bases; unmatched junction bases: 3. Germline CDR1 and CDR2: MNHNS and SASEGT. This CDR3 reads CASSSSGGVSYNEQFF. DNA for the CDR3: TGTGCCAGCAGCTCTAGCGGGGGGGTCTCCTACAATGAGCAGTTCTTC.

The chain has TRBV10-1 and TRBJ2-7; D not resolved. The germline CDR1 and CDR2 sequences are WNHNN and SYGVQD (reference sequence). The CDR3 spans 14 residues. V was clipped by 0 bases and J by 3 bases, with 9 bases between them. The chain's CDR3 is CASSESGPIYEQYF. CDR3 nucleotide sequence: TGCGCCAGCAGTGAGTCAGGACCCATCTACGAGCAGTACTTC.

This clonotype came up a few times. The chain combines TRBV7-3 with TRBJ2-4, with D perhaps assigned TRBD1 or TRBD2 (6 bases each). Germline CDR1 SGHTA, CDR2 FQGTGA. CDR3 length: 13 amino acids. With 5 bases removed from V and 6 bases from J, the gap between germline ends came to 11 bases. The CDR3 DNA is TGTGCCAGCAGCCTGGAGGGGGGAAACATTCAGTACTTC. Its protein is CASSLEGGNIQYF. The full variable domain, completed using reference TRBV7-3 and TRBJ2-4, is GAGVSQTPSNKVTEKGKYVELRCDPISGHTALYWYRQSLGQGPEFLIYFQGTGAADDSGLPNDRFFAVRPEGSVSTLKIQRTERGDSAVYLCASSLEGGNIQYFGAGTRLSVL.

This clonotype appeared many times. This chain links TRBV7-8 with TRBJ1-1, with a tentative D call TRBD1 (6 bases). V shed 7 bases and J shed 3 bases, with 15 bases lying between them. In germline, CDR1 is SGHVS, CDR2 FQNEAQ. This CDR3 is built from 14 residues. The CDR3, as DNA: TGTGCCAGCACCCTGGAGGGGGAGCACACTGAAGCTTTCTTT. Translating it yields CASTLEGEHTEAFF.